What follows describes a single T cell receptor beta chain. Its antigen is still unknown. Base qualities are not recorded, but no much larger clone differs from it by a single base. CDR1 LNHDA and CDR2 SQIVND are derived from the germline V gene (reference sequence). Trimmed from V: 0 bases; trimmed from J: 1 base; junction bases lacking a gene match: 11. The CDR3 covers 19 residues, taking in both the cysteine and the phenylalanine. Only CDR3 DNA is held: 57 bases, read in frame from base 1. The immunoSEQ Assay, a bias-controlled multiplex PCR, was used to amplify TCRbeta CDR3 regions from genomic DNA. The paper's data handling went like this. The number of nucleated cells in each sample was estimated by amplification of reference gene primers within the assay. To quantify the absolute abundance of each unique TCRbeta CDR3 rearrangement, sequence reads were collapsed and filtered. For each sample, productive Simpson clonality was calculated as the square root of Simpson's diversity index across productive rearrangements. Here the immuneACCESS table is served through TCRdb, limited to in-frame sequences with V and J called. Missing clones are a known gap in these copies; in checked studies unresolved V genes cover under half, and the rest lacks a known reason. That table furnishes V, J and clone size, whereas the DNA furnished D and trimming. The sample data list 150,000 to 200,000 clones, and roughly 89% of these were observed just once. The ten largest make up more than 5% of the sample.

Collaborating institutions collected whole blood in K2EDTA tubes following their own protocols. Collaborator samples were shipped for TCRbeta analysis as frozen whole blood, isolated PBMCs, or DNA extracted from either sample type. The data derive from a study of blood T cell repertoires in COVID-19 (dated by TCRdb to 2019 to 2021). With respect to the entire study: Samples from collaborators originated in the United States, Italy and Spain and spanned both the acute and convalescent phases of COVID-19. The repertoires were made available in a free public database intended to serve as a resource for research on the immune response to SARS-CoV-2. Nearly every sample came with metadata listing a de-identified subject ID, COVID-19 status, age in years and sex. Subjects who had been exposed to COVID-19, were actively infected with it, or had recovered from it provided the deeply sampled blood TCRbeta repertoires that made up the dataset. HLA class I and class II types, where available, came from metadata supplied by the sample provider rather than from assay-based typing. The samples were drawn from the first 160 participants of the ongoing ImmuneRACE study and from 950 to 1,500 subjects provided by 6 global collaborators. The material from the prospective study consisted of cDNA or gDNA derived from T cells, B-cell-depleted T cells, or PBMCs. The study at large found these results: The amount of clinical and demographic metadata varied by source and participant and was provided uncurated.

The receptor was isolated from a human donor in a cohort sampled during active COVID-19. The V and J genes are TRBV19 and TRBJ1-5, and TRBD1 matches 8 of the central bases. The sequenced sample was peripheral blood. The CDR3 protein sequence reads: CASSIEFWQGAGSNQPQHF. The nucleotides read TGTGCCAGTAGTATAGAGTTTTGGCAGGGGGCAGGCAGCAATCAGCCCCAGCATTTT.